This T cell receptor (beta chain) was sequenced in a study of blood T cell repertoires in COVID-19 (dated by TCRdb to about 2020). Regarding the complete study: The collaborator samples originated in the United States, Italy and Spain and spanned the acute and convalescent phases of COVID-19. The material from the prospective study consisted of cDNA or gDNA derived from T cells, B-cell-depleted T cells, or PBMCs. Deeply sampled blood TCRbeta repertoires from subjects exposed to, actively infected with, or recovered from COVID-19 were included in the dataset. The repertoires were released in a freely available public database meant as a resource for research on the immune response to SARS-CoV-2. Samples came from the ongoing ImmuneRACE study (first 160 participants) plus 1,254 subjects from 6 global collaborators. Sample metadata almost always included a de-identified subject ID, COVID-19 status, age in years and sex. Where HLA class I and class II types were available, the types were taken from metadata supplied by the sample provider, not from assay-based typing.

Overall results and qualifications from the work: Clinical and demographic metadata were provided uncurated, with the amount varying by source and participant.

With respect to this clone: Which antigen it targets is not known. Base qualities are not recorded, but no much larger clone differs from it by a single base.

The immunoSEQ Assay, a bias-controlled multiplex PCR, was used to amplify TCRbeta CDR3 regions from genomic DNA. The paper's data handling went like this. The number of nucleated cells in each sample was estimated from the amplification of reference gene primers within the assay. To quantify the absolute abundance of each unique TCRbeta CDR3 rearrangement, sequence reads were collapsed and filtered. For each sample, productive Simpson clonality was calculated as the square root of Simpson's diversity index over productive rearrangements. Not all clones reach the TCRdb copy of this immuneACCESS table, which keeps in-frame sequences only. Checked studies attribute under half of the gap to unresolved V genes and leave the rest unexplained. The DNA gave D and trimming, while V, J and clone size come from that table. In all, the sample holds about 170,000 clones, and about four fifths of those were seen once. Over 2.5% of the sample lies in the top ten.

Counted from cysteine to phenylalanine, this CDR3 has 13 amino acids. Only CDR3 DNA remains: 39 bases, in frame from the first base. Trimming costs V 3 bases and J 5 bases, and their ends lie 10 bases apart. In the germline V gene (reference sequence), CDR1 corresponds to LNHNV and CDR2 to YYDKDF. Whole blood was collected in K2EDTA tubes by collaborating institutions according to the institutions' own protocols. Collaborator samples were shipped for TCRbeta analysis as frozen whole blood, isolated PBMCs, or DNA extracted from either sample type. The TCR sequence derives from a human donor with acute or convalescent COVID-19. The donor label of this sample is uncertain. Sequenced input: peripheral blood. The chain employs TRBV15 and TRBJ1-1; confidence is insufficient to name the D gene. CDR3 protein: CATSRTKATEAFF. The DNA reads TGTGCCACCAGCAGGACAAAGGCGACTGAAGCTTTCTTT.